This T cell receptor beta chain came from a study of T cells expressing NK-cell markers (dated by TCRdb to about 2020). Broadly, across the study: Under 10 donors provided sorted CD3+CD56+NKG2C+, CD3+CD56+NKG2C- and CD3+CD56-NKG2C+ T-cell subsets, whose TCR beta-chain repertoires were profiled. Among the eight sequenced donors, only one was HCMV-seronegative, while the other seven were HCMV-seropositive. The study sequenced eight donors, all healthy volunteers chosen at random: three men and five women. Sequencing of the libraries produced 2 x 150 bp reads on Illumina HiSeq 2000/2500, MiSeq or NextSeq.

Results the study describes overall, beyond this receptor: Whether the expanded NKG2C-expressing T cell clones were specific for HCMV antigens was left unclear. In six donors, the dominant CD3+CD56+NKG2C+ clonotypes were found to rank among the top 10 CD8+ clonotypes and to make up 1.0-7.0% of CD8+ T cells. Those dominant clonotypes were again the most abundant among CD3+CD56-NKG2C+ cells in several donors, at about 25-60.1%.

Sequences SQVTM (CDR1) and ANQGSEA (CDR2) are obtained from the germline V gene. Reading from cysteine to phenylalanine, the CDR3 counts 15 amino acids. No DNA appears here. A commercial ELISA kit detecting HCMV-specific IgG in serum was used to determine HCMV serostatus. Peripheral blood mononuclear cells were isolated from blood by Ficoll density gradient centrifugation. As for this clonotype: No cognate antigen has been identified for it.

The data were produced on an Illumina HiSeq 2000. The TCR beta cDNA libraries were made using 5'RACE template switching, a step that added both a universal primer site and unique molecular identifiers. Synthesis of cDNA was primed from the TCR beta constant segment and was followed by two consecutive PCR amplification steps. For the original study's pipeline: MIGEC was used to demultiplex reads and group reads by UMI, and MiTCR was used to assemble and quantify clonotypes. To remove erroneous sequences, TCR cDNA sequences were retained only when supported by two or more reads. Downstream repertoire analysis used the tcR package, and clonotypes were matched across fractions by CDR3 nucleotide sequence plus V segment. VDJmatch was used to annotate antigen specificity against VDJdb, with one amino acid substitution allowed in CDR3. After the reads were reprocessed by TCRdb, one entry was made per CDR3 protein sequence, with no DNA. The V and J calls here are based on TCRdb, not the publication. The sample table holds roughly 420,000 distinct CDR3 sequences. More than 7% of the sample belongs to the ten largest clones.

The sample consisted of blood T cells: a sorted CD56 or NKG2C T cell subset, CD4+ or CD8+ T cells, or bulk PBMC T cells (not recorded which). This sequence uses TRBV29-1 and TRBJ2-3; TCRdb's D gene call, TRBD2, goes unchecked for lack of DNA. The TCR comes from a woman aged 18 to 75 in good health. The CDR3 protein: CSVLATSGGSDTQYF.